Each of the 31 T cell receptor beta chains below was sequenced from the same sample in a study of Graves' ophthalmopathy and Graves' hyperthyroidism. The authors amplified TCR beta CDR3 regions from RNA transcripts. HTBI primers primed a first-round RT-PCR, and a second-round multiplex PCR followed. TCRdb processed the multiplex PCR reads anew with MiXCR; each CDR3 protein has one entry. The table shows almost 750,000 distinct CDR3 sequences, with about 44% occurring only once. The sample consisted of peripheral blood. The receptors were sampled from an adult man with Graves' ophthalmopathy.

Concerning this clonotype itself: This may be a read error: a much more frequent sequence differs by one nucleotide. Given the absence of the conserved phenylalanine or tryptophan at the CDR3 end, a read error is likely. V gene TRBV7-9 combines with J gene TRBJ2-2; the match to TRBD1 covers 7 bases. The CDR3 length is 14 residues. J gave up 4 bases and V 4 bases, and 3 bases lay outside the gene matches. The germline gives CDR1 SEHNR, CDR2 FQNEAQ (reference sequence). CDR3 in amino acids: CASSSTGTTGELFS. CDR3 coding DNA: TGTGCCAGCAGCTCGACAGGGACCACCGGGGAGCTGTTTTCT.

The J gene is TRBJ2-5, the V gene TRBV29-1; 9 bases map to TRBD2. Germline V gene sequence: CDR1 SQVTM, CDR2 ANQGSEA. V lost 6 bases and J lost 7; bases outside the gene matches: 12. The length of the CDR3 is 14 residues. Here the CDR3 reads CSVDRVAGVGTQYF. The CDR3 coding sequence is TGCAGCGTAGACAGGGTAGCGGGAGTGGGGACCCAGTACTTC.

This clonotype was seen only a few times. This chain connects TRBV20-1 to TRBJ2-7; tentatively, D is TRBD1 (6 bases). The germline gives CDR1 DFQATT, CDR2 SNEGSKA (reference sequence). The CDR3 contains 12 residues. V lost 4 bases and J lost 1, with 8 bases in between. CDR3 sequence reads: CSATDRSYEQYF. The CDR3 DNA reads TGCAGTGCTACTGACAGGTCCTACGAGCAGTACTTC.

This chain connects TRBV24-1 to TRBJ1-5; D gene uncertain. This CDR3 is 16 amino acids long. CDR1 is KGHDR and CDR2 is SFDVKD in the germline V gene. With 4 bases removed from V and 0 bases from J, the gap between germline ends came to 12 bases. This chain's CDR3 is CATSDARFYSNQPQHF. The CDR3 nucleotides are TGTGCCACCAGTGACGCCAGGTTCTATAGCAATCAGCCCCAGCATTTT.

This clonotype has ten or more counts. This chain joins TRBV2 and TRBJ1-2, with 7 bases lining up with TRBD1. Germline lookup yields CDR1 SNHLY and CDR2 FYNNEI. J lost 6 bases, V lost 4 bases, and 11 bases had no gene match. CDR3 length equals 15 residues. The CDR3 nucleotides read TGTGCCAGCAGTGTTAGACAGGGCGGGTACAATGGCTACACCTTC. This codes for CASSVRQGGYNGYTF.

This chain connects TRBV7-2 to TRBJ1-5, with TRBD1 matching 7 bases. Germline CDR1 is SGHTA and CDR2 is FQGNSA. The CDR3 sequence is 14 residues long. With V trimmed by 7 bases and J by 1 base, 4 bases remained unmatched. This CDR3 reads CASNPQGSNQPQHF. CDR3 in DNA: TGTGCCAGCAACCCACAGGGGAGCAATCAGCCCCAGCATTTT.

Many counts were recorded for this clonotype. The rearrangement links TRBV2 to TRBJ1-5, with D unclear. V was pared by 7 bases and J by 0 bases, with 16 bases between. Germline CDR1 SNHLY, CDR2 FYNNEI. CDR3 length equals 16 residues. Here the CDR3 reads CASTGQLSHSNQPQHF. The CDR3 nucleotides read TGTGCCAGCACAGGTCAACTATCTCATAGCAATCAGCCCCAGCATTTT.

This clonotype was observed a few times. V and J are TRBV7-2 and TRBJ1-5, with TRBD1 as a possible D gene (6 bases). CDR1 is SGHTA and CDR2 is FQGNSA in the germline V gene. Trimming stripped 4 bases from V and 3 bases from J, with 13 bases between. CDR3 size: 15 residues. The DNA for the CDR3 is TGTGCCAGCAGCTCTACAGGGTCTTCCAATCAGCCCCAGCATTTT. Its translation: CASSSTGSSNQPQHF. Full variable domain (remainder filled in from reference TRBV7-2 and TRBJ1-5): GAGVSQSPSNKVTEKGKDVELRCDPISGHTALYWYRQSLGQGLEFLIYFQGNSAPDKSGLPSDRFSAERTGGSVSTLTIQRTQQEDSAVYLCASSSTGSSNQPQHFGDGTRLSIL.

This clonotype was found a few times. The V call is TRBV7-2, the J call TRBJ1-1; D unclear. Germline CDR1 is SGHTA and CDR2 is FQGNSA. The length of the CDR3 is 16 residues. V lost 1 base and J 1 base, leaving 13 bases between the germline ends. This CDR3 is CASSLGVDKSNTEAFF. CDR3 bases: TGTGCCAGCAGCTTAGGTGTTGACAAATCGAACACTGAAGCTTTCTTT. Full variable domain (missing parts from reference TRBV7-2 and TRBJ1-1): GAGVSQSPSNKVTEKGKDVELRCDPISGHTALYWYRQSLGQGLEFLIYFQGNSAPDKSGLPSDRFSAERTGGSVSTLTIQRTQQEDSAVYLCASSLGVDKSNTEAFFGQGTRLTVV.

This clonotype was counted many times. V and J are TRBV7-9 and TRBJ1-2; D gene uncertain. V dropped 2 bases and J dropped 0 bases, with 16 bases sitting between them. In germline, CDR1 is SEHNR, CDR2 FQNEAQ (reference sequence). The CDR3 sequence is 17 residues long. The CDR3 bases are TGTGCCAGCAGCTTAATATCGGTTTCGGGGACTAACTATGGCTACACCTTC. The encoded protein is CASSLISVSGTNYGYTF.

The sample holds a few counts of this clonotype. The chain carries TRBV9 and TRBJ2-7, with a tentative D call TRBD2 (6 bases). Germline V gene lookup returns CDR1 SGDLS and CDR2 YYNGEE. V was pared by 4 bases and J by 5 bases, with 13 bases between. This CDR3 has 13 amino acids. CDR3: CASSPWGEDEQYF. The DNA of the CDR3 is TGTGCCAGCAGCCCGTGGGGGGAGGACGAGCAGTACTTC.

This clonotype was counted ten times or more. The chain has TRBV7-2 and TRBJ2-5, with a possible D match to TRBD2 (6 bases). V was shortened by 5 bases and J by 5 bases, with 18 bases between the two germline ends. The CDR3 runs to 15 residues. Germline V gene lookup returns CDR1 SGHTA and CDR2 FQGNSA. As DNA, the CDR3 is TGTGCCAGCAGCGGGTCCGGGACTCGAGGGGAGACCCAGTACTTC. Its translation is CASSGSGTRGETQYF. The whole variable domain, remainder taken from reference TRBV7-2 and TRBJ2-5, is GAGVSQSPSNKVTEKGKDVELRCDPISGHTALYWYRQSLGQGLEFLIYFQGNSAPDKSGLPSDRFSAERTGGSVSTLTIQRTQQEDSAVYLCASSGSGTRGETQYFGPGTRLLVL.

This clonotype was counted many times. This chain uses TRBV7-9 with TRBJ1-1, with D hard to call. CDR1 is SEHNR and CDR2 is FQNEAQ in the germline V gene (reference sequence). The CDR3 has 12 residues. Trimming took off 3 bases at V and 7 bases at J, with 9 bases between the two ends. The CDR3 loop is CASSLVADEAFF. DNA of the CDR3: TGTGCCAGCAGCTTGGTAGCAGATGAAGCTTTCTTT.

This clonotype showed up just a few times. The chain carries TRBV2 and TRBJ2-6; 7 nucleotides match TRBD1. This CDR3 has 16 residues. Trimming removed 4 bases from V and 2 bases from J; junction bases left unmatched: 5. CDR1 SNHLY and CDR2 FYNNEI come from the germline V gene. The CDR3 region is CASSGPTGAGANVLTF. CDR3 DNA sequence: TGTGCCAGCAGTGGACCCACAGGGGCTGGGGCCAACGTCCTGACTTTC.

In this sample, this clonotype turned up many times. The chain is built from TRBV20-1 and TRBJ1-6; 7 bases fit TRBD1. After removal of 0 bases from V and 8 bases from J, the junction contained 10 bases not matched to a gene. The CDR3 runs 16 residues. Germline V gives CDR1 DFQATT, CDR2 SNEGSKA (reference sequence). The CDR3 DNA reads TGCAGTGCTAGAGATTTTCGCCAGGGGGAGTATTCACCCCTCCACTTT. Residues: CSARDFRQGEYSPLHF.

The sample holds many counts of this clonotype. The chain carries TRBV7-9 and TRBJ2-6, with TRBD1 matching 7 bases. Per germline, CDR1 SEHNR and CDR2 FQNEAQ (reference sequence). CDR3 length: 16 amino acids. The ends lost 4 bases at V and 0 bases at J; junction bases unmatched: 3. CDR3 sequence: CASSSNRGSGANVLTF. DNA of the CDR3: TGTGCCAGCAGCTCCAACAGGGGCTCTGGGGCCAACGTCCTGACTTTC.

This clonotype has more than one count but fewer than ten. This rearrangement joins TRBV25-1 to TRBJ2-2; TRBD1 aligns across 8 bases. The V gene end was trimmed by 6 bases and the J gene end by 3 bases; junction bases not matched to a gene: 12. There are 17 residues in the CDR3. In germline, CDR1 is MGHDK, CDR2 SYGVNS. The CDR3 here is CASSRLQGALDTGELFF. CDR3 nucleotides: TGTGCCAGCAGCCGTCTCCAGGGGGCATTGGACACCGGGGAGCTGTTTTTT. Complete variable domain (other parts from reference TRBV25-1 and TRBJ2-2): EADIYQTPRYLVIGTGKKITLECSQTMGHDKMYWYQQDPGMELHLIHYSYGVNSTEKGDLSSESTVSRIRTEHFPLTLESARPSHTSQYLCASSRLQGALDTGELFFGEGSRLTVL.

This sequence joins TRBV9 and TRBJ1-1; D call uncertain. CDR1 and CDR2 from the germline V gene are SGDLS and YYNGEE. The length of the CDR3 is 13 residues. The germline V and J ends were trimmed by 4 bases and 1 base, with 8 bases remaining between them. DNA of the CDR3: TGTGCCAGCAGCCAAATTTCGAACACTGAAGCTTTCTTT. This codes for CASSQISNTEAFF.

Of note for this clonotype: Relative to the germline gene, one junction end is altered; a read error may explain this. For the CDR3, the DNA is TGTGCCAGCAGCTTATCTCTGGGGGAGAAGACTGAAGCTTCCTTT. It specifies CASSLSLGEKTEASF. V and J are TRBV11-1 and TRBJ1-1, with D perhaps matching TRBD1 (5 bases). CDR3 length equals 15 residues. Germline loops: CDR1 SGHAT, CDR2 FQDESV (reference sequence).

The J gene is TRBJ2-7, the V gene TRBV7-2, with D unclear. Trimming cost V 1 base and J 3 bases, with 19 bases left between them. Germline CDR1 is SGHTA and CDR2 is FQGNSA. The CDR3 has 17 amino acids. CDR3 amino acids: CASSLDLSVNPIYEQYF. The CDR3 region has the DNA TGTGCCAGCAGCTTAGATCTGTCAGTGAATCCAATCTACGAGCAGTACTTC.

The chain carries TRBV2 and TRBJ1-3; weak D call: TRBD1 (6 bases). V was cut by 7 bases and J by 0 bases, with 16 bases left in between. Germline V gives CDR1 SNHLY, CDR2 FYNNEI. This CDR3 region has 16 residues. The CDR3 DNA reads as TGTGCCAGCATCCCGGACAGCCTACTCTCTGGAAACACCATATATTTT. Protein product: CASIPDSLLSGNTIYF.

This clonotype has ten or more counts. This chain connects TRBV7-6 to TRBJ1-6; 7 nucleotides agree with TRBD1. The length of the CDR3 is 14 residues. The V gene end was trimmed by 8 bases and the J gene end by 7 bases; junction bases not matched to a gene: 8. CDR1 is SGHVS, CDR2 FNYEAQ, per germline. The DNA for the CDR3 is TGTGCCAGCCGAAGCGGGACAGCGAATTCACCCCTCCACTTT. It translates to CASRSGTANSPLHF.

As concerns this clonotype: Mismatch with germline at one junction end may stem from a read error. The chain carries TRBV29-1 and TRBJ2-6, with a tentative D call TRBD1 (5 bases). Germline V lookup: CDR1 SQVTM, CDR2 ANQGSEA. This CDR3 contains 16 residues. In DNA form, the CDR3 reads TGCAGCGTTGAAATCTCATATAGCTCTGGGGCCGACGTCCTGACTTTC. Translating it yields CSVEISYSSGADVLTF.

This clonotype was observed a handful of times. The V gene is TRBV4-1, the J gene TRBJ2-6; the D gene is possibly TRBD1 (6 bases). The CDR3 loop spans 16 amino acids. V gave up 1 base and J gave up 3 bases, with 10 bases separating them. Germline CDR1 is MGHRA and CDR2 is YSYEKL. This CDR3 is CASSQAGTYGANVLTF. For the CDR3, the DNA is TGCGCCAGCAGCCAAGCCGGGACATATGGGGCCAACGTCCTGACTTTC.

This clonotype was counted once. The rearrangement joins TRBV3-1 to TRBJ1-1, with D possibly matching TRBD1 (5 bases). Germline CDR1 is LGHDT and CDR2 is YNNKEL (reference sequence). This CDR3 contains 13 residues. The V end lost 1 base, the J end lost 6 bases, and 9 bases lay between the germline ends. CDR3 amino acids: CASSQGWGAEAFF. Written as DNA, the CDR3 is TGTGCCAGCAGCCAAGGATGGGGGGCTGAAGCTTTCTTT.

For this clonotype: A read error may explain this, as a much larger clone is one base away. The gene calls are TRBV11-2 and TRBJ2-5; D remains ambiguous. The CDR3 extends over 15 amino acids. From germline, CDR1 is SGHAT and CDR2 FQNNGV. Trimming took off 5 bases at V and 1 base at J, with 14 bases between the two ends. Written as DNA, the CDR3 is TGTGCCAGCAGCGTAGGGTACACCCGCCAAGAGACCCAGTACTTC. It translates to CASSVGYTRQETQYF.

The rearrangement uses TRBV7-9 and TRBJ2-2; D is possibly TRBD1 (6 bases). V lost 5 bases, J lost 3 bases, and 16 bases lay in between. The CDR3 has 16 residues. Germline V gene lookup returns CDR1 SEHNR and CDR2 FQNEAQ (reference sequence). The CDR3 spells CASSQFQGSDTGELFF. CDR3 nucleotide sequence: TGTGCCAGCAGCCAGTTCCAGGGGTCTGACACCGGGGAGCTGTTTTTT.

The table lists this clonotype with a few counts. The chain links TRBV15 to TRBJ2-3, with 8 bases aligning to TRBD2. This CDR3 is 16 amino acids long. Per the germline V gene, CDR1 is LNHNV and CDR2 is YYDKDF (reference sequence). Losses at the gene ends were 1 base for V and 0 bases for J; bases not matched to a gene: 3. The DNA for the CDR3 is TGTGCCACCAGCAGAGGGACTAGCCCCAGCACAGATACGCAGTATTTT. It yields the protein CATSRGTSPSTDTQYF. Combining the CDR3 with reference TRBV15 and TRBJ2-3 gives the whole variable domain DAMVIQNPRYQVTQFGKPVTLSCSQTLNHNVMYWYQQKSSQAPKLLFHYYDKDFNNEADTPDNFQSRRPNTSFCFLDIRSPGLGDTAMYLCATSRGTSPSTDTQYFGPGTRLTVL.

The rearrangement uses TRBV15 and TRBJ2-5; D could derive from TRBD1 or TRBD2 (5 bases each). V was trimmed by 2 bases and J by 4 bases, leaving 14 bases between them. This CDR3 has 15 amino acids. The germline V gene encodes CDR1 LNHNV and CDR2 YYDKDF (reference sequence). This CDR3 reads CATSRFRGVRETQYF. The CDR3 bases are TGTGCCACCAGCAGATTCCGAGGGGTGAGAGAGACCCAGTACTTC.

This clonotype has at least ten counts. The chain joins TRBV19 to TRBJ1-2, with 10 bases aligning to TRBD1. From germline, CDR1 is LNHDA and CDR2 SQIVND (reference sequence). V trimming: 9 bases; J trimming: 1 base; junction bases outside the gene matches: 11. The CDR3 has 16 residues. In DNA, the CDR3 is TGTGCCAGCCGCTCCGGTGACAGGGGGCATAACTATGGCTACACCTTC. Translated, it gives CASRSGDRGHNYGYTF.

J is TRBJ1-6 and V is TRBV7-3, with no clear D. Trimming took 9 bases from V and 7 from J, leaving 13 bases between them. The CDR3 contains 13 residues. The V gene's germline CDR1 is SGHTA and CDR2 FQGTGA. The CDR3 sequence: CASSVLENSPLHF. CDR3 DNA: TGTGCCAGTAGTGTTTTGGAGAATTCACCCCTCCACTTT.